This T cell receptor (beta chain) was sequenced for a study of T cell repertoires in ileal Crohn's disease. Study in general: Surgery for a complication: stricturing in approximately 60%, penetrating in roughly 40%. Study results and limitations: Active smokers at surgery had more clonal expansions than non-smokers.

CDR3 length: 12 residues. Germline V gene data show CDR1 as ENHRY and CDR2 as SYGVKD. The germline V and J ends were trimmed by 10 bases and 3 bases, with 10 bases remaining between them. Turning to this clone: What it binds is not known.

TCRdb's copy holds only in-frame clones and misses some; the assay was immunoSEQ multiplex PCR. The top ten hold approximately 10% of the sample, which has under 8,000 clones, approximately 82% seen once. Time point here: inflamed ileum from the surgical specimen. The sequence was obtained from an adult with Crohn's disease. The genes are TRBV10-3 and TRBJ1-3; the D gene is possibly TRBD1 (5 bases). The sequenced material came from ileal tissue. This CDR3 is CATTDGGNTIYF. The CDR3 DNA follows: TGTGCCACGACAGATGGTGGAAACACCATATATTTT.